This T cell receptor (beta chain) stems from a study of neurological immune-mediated disorders. Study-wide results and limits: HTLV-1-associated myelopathy had the most TCR clonal expansion, and multiple sclerosis had the least, less than healthy controls. None of the CDR3 amino acid sequences found in expanded clones was shared across subjects. This suggests that the TCR-beta repertoires were private in all groups.

5'RACE with 10-nucleotide random UMIs produced the cDNA. In every sequencing run, more than 180 million TCR-beta sequences were generated from 15-18 subjects. TCRdb processed the 5' RACE reads anew with MiXCR; each CDR3 protein has one entry. The table has approximately 47,000 distinct CDR3 sequences, approximately 13% seen once. This clonotype showed up many times. Its specificity is unknown. Time point reported: longitudinal time-point 3. The V gene end was trimmed by 2 bases and the J gene end by 0 bases; junction bases not matched to a gene: 3. CDR1 is SGHRS, CDR2 YFSETQ, per germline. The CDR3 runs to 16 residues.

Sequencing was performed on PBMCs. This receptor was identified in a man younger than 40 in good health. The genes are TRBV5-1 and TRBJ2-3; TRBD1 matches at 10 bases. The CDR3 region has the DNA TGCGCCAGCAGCTTCGGGGACAGGGGTAGCACAGATACGCAGTATTTT. Translated: CASSFGDRGSTDTQYF.